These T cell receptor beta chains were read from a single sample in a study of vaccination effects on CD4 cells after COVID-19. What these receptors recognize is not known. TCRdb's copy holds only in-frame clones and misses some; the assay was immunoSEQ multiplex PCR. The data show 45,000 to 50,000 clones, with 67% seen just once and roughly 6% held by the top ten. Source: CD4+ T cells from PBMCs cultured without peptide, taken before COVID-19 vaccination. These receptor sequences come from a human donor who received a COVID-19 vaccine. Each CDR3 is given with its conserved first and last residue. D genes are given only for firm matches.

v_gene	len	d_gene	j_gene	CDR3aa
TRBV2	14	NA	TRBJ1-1	CASILGRGGTEAFF
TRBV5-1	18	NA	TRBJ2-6	CASSFIPGGNSGANVLTF
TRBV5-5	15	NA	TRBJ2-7	CASSSQGHAAYEQYF
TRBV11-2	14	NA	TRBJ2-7	CASSSRDPKTEQYF
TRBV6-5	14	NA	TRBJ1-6	CASSPLAAGPPLHF
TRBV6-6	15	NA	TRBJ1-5	CASSYGRASNQPQHF
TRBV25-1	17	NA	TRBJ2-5	CATTGSGAGDVQETQYF
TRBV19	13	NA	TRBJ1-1	CASSIKSNTEAFF
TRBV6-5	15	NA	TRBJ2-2	CASKRTGTPTGELFF
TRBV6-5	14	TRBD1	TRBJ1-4	CASIKDRADEKLFF
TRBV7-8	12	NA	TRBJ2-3	CASSPGADTQYF
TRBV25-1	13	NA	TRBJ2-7	CASVEQGKYEQYF
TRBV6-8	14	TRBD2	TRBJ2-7	CATESGGVPYEQYF
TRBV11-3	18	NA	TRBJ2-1	CASSLDRVGESSYNEQFF
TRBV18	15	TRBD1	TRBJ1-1	CASSSQGVVNTEAFF
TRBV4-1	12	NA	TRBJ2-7	CASSQVRDEQYF
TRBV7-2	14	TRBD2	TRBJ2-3	CASSWTSGVETQYF
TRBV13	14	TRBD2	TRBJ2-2	CASRREGNTGELFF
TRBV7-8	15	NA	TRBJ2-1	CASSRDLSSYNEQFF
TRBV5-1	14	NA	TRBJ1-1	CASSLAAANTEAFF
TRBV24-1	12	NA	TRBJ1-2	CATSDGRGGYTF
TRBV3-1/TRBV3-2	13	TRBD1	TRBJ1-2	CASSWEGAGGYTF
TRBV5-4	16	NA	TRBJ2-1	CASSFGGEAPYNEQFF
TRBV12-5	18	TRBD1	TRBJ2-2	CASGSPFKTGLGAGELFF
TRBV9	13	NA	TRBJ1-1	CASSGLAGTEAFF
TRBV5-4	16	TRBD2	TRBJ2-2	CASSVSGTSGSGELFF
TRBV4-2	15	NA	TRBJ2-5	CASSQGSVLQETQYF
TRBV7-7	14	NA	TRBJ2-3	CASSPGTSTDTQYF
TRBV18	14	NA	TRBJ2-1	CASSPVSTGYEQFF
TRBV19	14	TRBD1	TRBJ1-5	CSRQGSGQISPQHF
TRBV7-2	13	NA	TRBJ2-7	CASSLPGYVEQYF
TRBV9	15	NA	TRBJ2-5	CASSVGAKGGETQYF
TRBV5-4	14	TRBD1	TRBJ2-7	CASRSDRGNYEQYF
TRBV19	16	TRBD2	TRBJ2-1	CASSIGTSGSGNEQFF
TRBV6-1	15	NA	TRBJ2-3	CASSEGSPSGDTQYF
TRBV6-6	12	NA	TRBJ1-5	CASSSINQPQHF
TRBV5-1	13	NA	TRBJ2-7	CASSLATGYEQYF
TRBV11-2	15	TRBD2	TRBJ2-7	CASSLGTSVSYEQYF
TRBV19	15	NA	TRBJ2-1	CASSIERTRYNEQFF
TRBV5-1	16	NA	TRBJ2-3	CASSLMGWLGTDTQYF
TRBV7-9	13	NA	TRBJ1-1	CASSDRTNTEAFF
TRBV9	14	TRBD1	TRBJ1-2	CASSSQQQGYGYTF
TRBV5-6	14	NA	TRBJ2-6	CASSPLSGANVLTF
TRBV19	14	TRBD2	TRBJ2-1	CASTTSGSFNEQFF
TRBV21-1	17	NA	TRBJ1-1	CASSNTFSDRGNTEAFF
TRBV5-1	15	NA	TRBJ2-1	CASSFTTGLNNEQFF
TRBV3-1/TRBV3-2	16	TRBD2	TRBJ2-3	CASSQDLQRDTDTQYF
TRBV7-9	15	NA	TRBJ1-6	CASSRGAFRDSPLHF
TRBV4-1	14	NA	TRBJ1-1	CASRRTTGNTEAFF
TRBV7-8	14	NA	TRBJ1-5	CASSPRSINQPQHF
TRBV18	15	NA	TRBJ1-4	CASSLGQPANEKLFF
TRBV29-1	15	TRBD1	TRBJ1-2	CSVEDLGRGAEGYTF
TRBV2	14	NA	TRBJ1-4	CASSSDRYNEKLFF